This section outlines one T cell receptor beta chain sequence together with its context. This record comes from a study of blood T cell repertoires in COVID-19. Per the original data handling: Using reference gene primer amplification, nucleated cell counts were estimated. The repertoire was sequenced with immunoSEQ multiplex PCR; TCRdb's copy has only in-frame clones and lacks some. The V and J calls and clone size were taken over from that table, and D and trimming were inferred from the DNA. The sample records 55,000 to 95,000 clones, about four fifths being singletons. The V gene's germline CDR1 is MDHEN and CDR2 SYDVKM. The junction had 9 bases not matched to a gene; V was cut back by 7 bases and J by 4 bases. The CDR3 runs to 16 residues.

The TCR sequence derives from a woman in her 70s with acute or convalescent COVID-19. The sample was peripheral blood. The gene calls are TRBV28 and TRBJ1-5; 11 bases map to TRBD1. CDR3 sequence (DNA): TGTGCCAGCACCCTAAGGACAGGGGGCAGGAATCAGCCCCAGCATTTT. Translating it yields CASTLRTGGRNQPQHF.